Each of the 4 T cell receptor beta chains below was sequenced from the same sample in a study of blood T cells in healthy people across ages. The second PCR ran about 6 to 12 cycles with a sample-barcoded 5' primer and J-beta primers. TCRdb re-called the 5' RACE reads through MiXCR, storing one row per CDR3 protein. The table includes around 850,000 distinct CDR3 sequences, under 40% detected once. Material for sequencing was blood. These receptors all stem from a man aged 18 to 30 in good health.

The rearrangement links TRBV10-2 to TRBJ2-7; possibly TRBD1 for D (5 bases). The V gene's germline CDR1 is WSHSY and CDR2 SAAADI. The V and J ends lost 5 bases and 0 bases respectively, with 11 bases between them. The CDR3 is 14 amino acids. The CDR3 DNA reads TGCGCCAGCAGTTCAGGGATGTACTCCTACGAGCAGTACTTC. Protein: CASSSGMYSYEQYF.

This clonotype came up a few times. The chain couples TRBV21-1 to TRBJ2-7; whether TRBD2, the table's D call, matches the DNA was not checked. TRBV21-1 constitutes a pseudogene. This CDR3 has 15 amino acids. CDR3 coding DNA: TGTGCCAGCAGCAATAAACCTCCCACCGGGGGCGAGCAGTACTTC. Its protein is CASSNKPPTGGEQYF.

The rearrangement joins TRBV9 to TRBJ1-1, with TRBD1 identical over 10 bases. After removal of 3 bases from V and 11 bases from J, the junction contained 4 bases not matched to a gene. Looked up from germline, CDR1 is SGDLS and CDR2 is YYNGEE. The CDR3 is 12 residues long. As DNA, the CDR3 is TGTGCCAGCAGCGGAAGGGACAGGGGTGCTTTCTTT. Amino acids: CASSGRDRGAFF.

This clonotype was counted many times. The rearrangement joins TRBV7-9 to TRBJ1-2, with no clear D. The CDR3 runs 15 residues. The germline V gene encodes CDR1 SEHNR and CDR2 FQNEAQ (reference sequence). Trimming stripped 5 bases from V and 0 bases from J, with 13 bases between. The CDR3 is CASSPTGRANYGYTF. The CDR3 DNA reads as TGTGCCAGCAGCCCTACGGGGAGGGCTAACTATGGCTACACCTTC.